The source of this T cell receptor (beta chain) is a study of T cells in Graves' hyperthyroidism and ophthalmopathy. A note on this clonotype: What it binds is not known.

This CDR3 is built from 13 residues. Germline values: CDR1 GTSNPN, CDR2 SVGIG (reference sequence). The V and J ends lost 6 bases and 4 bases respectively, with 13 bases between them. The CDR3 regions of TCR beta were amplified from RNA transcripts. The HTBI primer set served for first-round RT-PCR of the TCR CDR3. Each CDR3 protein gets one entry after TCRdb re-called the multiplex PCR reads with MiXCR. The sample yields around 350,000 distinct CDR3 sequences, 20% to 30% seen once. Graves' hyperthyroidism was deemed stable absent ophthalmopathy progression within 18 months. PBMCs were obtained from over 8.5 ml fresh peripheral blood. Study-wide findings and caveats: A model built on 13 V-J features separated ophthalmopathy from stable hyperthyroidism.

Material: blood. The chain links TRBV30 to TRBJ1-3, with D uncertain. The origin of this receptor is a man aged 50 or older with Graves' hyperthyroidism. The chain's CDR3 is CACRGLAGNTIYF. CDR3 coding DNA: TGTGCCTGCAGAGGTCTAGCGGGAAACACCATATATTTT.